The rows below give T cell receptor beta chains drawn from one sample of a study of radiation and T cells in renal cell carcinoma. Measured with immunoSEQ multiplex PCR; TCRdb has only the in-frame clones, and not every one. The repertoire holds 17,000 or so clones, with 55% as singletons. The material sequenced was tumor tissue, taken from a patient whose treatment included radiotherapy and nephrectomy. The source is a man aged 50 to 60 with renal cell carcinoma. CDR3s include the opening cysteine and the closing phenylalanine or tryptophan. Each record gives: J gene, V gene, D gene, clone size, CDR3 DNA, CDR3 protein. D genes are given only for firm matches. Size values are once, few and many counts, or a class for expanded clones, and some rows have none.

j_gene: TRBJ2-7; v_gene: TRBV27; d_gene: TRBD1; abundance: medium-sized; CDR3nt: TGTGCCAGCAGTCCCAACAGGGGTGGGTACGAGCAGTACTTC; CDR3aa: CASSPNRGGYEQYF
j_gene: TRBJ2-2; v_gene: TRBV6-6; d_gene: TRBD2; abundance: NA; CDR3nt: TGTGCCAGCGGGAGGGACGGGGAGCTGTTTTTT; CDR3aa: CASGRDGELFF
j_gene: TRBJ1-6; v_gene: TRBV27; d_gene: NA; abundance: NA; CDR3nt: TGTGCCAGCAGTTTACAGGGGCCCCCAAATTCACCCCTCCACTTT; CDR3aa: CASSLQGPPNSPLHF
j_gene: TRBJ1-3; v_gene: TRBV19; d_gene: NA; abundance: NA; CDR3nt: TGTGCCAGTACGGGGGGGATACGCAGCATCGTCTCTGGAAACACCATATATTTT; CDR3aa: CASTGGIRSIVSGNTIYF
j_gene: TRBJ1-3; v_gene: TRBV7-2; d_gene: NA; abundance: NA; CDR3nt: TGTGCCAGCAGCTTGGGTAGAAACACCATATATTTT; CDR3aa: CASSLGRNTIYF
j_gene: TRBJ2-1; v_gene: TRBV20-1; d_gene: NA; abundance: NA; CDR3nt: TGCAGTGCCCCAAGCTTAAATGAGCAGTTCTTC; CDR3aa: CSAPSLNEQFF
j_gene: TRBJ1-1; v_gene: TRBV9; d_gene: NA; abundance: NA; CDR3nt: TGTGCCAGCAGCGCGCAGACAGGGAACACTGAAGCTTTCTTT; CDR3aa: CASSAQTGNTEAFF
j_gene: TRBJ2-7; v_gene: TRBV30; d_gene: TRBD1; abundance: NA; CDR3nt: TGTGCCTGGGACAGGGGGAGTGGGGAGCAGTACTTC; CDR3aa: CAWDRGSGEQYF
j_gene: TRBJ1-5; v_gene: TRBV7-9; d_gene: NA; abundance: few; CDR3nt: TGTGCCAGCAGCTTATTAGGCGAGCCCCAGCATTTT; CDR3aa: CASSLLGEPQHF
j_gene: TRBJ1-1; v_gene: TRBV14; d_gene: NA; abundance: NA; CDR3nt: TGTGCCAGCAGCCAAGTTAGCGGCTACACTGAAGCTTTCTTT; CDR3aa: CASSQVSGYTEAFF
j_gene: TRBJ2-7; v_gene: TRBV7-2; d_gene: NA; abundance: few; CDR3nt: TGTGCCAGCAGCGTTTCAATAGCCCGGGCCTACGAGCAGTACTTC; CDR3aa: CASSVSIARAYEQYF
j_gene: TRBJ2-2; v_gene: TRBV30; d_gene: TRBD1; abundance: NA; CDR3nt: TGTGCCTCCGGGACAGACTTGAACACCGGGGAGCTGTTTTTT; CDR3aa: CASGTDLNTGELFF
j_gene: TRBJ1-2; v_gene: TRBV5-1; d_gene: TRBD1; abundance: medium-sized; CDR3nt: TGCGCCAGCAGCTTGGCGCTGACAGGGGACTATGGCTACACCTTC; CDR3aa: CASSLALTGDYGYTF
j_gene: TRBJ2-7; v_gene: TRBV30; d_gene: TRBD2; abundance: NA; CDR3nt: TGTGCCTGGAGTACCCCGGGACTAGGAGGACTACGCCCCCGCTTC; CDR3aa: CAWSTPGLGGLRPRF
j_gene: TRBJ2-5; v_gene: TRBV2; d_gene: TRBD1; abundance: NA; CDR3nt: TGTGCCAGCATCGACAGGGGTAGGGGGGATAGGTCTCGGGTGGAAACCCAGTACTTC; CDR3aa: CASIDRGRGDRSRVETQYF
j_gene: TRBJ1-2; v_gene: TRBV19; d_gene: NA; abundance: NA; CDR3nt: TGTGCCAGTAGGAACCAACAGTACTCCAACTATGGCTACACCTTC; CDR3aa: CASRNQQYSNYGYTF
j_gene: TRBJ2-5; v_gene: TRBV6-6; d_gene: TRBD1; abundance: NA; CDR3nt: TGTGCCAGCAGTTACCGGGACAGAGAGACCCAGTACTTC; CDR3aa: CASSYRDRETQYF
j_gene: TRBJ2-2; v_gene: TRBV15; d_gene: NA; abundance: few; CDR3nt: TGTGCCACCAGCAGAGATATTGGGGTTGCGAACACCGGGGAGCTGTTTTTT; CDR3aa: CATSRDIGVANTGELFF
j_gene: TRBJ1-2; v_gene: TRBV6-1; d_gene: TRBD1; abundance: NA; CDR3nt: TGTGCCAGTGTGCGGACAGGGGATATGCATTATGGCTACACCTTC; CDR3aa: CASVRTGDMHYGYTF
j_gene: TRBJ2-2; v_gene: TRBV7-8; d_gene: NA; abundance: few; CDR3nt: TGTGCCAGCAGCAACAGCCTGTCCGGGGAGCTGTTTTTT; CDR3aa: CASSNSLSGELFF
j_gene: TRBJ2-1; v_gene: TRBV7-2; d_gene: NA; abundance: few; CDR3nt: TGTGCCAGCAGCATCGGGACAAGCTCCTACAATGAGCAGTTCTTC; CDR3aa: CASSIGTSSYNEQFF
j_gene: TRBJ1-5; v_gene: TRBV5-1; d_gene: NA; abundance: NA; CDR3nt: TGCGCCAGCAGCTTGGGGCAGGCGTCCAATCAGCCCCAGCATTTT; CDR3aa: CASSLGQASNQPQHF